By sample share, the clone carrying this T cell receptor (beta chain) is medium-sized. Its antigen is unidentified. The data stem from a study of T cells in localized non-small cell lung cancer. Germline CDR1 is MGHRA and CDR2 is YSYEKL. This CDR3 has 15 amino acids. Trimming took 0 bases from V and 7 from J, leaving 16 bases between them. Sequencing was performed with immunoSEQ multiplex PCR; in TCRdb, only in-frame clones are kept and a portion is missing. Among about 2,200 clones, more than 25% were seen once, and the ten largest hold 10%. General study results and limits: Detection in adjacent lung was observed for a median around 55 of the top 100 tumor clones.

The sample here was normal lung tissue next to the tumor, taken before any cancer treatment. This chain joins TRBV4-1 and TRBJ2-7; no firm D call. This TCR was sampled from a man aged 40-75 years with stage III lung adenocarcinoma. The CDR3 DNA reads TGCGCCAGCAGCCAAGATGCCCCAAATCTGGGGGAGCAGTACTTC. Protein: CASSQDAPNLGEQYF.